This TCR beta chain was retrieved from a study of T cells in Graves' hyperthyroidism and ophthalmopathy. This clonotype occurred many times. TCR beta CDR3 regions were amplified from RNA. HTBI primers drove first-round RT-PCR of the TCR CDR3. TCRdb re-derived calls from the multiplex PCR reads in MiXCR, one entry per CDR3 protein. Of a few hundred thousand distinct CDR3 sequences listed, about a sixth were seen once; the top ten hold 3% to 4%. At least 3 on the Clinical Activity Score was recorded for ophthalmopathy patients, who also had NOSPECS grade at least 4 and duration under 3 months. Each diagnosis drew on symptoms, thyroxine, TRAb, thyroid ultrasound and orbital computed tomography findings. The origin of this receptor is a middle-aged woman with Graves' ophthalmopathy. The specimen sequenced was blood.

CDR3 in amino acids: CASSLTGTATNEKLFF. The CDR3 region has the DNA TGTGCCAGCTCACTAACCGGGACAGCAACTAATGAAAAACTGTTTTTT. J is TRBJ1-4 and V is TRBV18; 7 bases line up with TRBD1. The length of the CDR3 is 16 residues. Germline CDR1 reads KGHSH; CDR2 reads LQKENI. V lost 4 bases, J lost 0 bases, and 5 bases stayed unmatched.